The 20 T cell receptor beta chains below come from one sample, sequenced in a study of blood T cell repertoires in COVID-19. Clones were sequenced by immunoSEQ multiplex PCR, and TCRdb holds only the in-frame ones, with some missing. The sample holds about 52,000 clones, around 80% seen once. Sequencing used peripheral blood. The receptor set was obtained from an elderly woman with COVID-19, enrolled during active disease.

As for this clone: Other nucleotide sequences in the sample specify the same CDR3. The V gene is TRBV2, the J gene TRBJ2-2; 9 bases line up with TRBD1. After removal of 4 bases from V and 3 bases from J, the junction contained 0 bases not matched to a gene. Per the germline V gene, CDR1 is SNHLY and CDR2 is FYNNEI. The CDR3 runs 14 residues. CDR3 amino acids: CASSGQGDTGELFF. The CDR3 DNA is TGTGCCAGCAGTGGACAGGGGGACACCGGGGAGCTGTTTTTT.

The rearrangement joins TRBV11-2 to TRBJ2-3; the match to TRBD2 covers 9 bases. The V segment lost 5 bases and the J segment 5 bases; nucleotides outside the gene matches: 5. The germline V gene has CDR1 SGHAT and CDR2 FQNNGV. The CDR3 is made up of 14 amino acids. CDR3 amino acids: CASSLAGLIDTQYF. For the CDR3, the DNA is TGTGCCAGCAGCCTAGCGGGATTAATAGATACGCAGTATTTT. Full variable domain (missing parts from reference TRBV11-2 and TRBJ2-3): EAGVAQSPRYKIIEKRQSVAFWCNPISGHATLYWYQQILGQGPKLLIQFQNNGVVDDSQLPKDRFSAERLKGVDSTLKIQPAKLEDSAVYLCASSLAGLIDTQYFGPGTRLTVL.

The chain carries TRBV19 and TRBJ1-2, with D unresolved. V lost 3 bases and J 7 bases, leaving 12 bases between the germline ends. This CDR3 has 13 residues. Germline V gene data show CDR1 as LNHDA and CDR2 as SQIVND (reference sequence). The CDR3 sequence: CASSIRSEAGYTF. As DNA, the CDR3 is TGTGCCAGTAGTATTAGGTCAGAGGCTGGCTACACCTTC.

The chain combines TRBV10-2 with TRBJ1-1, with D possibly being TRBD1 (6 bases). Trimming cost V 6 bases and J 7 bases, with 15 bases left between them. The CDR3 contains 13 residues. CDR1 is WSHSY and CDR2 is SAAADI in the germline V gene. DNA of the CDR3: TGCGCCAGCAGCAAACAGGGATTGGGTGAAGCTTTCTTT. Protein product: CASSKQGLGEAFF.

The chain uses TRBV28 and TRBJ2-2; 8 nucleotides agree with TRBD1. Germline V gene data show CDR1 as MDHEN and CDR2 as SYDVKM. The CDR3 extends over 15 amino acids. V lost 4 bases to trimming and J lost 5 bases; unmatched junction nucleotides: 6. The CDR3 nucleotides are TGTGCCAGCAGTTCCAGGGGGCGGAGGACCGGGGAGCTGTTTTTT. It codes for CASSSRGRRTGELFF.

This clone was seen only a few times. The chain has TRBV5-1 and TRBJ2-6, with 7 bases that match TRBD1. CDR3 length: 19 amino acids. Germline V gene data show CDR1 as SGHRS and CDR2 as YFSETQ. With V trimmed by 4 bases and J by 4 bases, 17 bases remained unmatched. This CDR3 reads CASSPQPGQNLLGANVLTF. For the CDR3, the DNA is TGCGCCAGCAGCCCGCAACCGGGACAGAACCTCTTGGGGGCCAACGTCCTGACTTTC.

The V and J genes are TRBV28 and TRBJ1-6; D perhaps matches TRBD1 (6 bases). The CDR3 sequence is 14 residues long. CDR1 MDHEN and CDR2 SYDVKM come from the germline V gene. CDR3 sequence (DNA): TGTGCAGCACGGGGGGGCGCAGGAAATTCACCCCTCCACTTT. It encodes CAARGGAGNSPLHF.

This chain joins TRBV9 and TRBJ2-7, with D possibly being TRBD1 (7 bases). Germline assignment: CDR1 SGDLS and CDR2 YYNGEE. There are 15 residues in the CDR3. V shed 3 bases and J shed 4 bases, with 17 bases lying between them. The CDR3 DNA reads as TGTGCCAGCAGCGCCGGCGGGACAGCAGAGTACGAGCAGTACTTC. This translates into CASSAGGTAEYEQYF.

This chain links TRBV27 with TRBJ2-1, with TRBD2 identical over 7 bases. The J segment lost 5 bases and the V segment lost 4 bases, leaving 11 bases of the junction unmatched. The CDR3 sequence is 16 residues long. Germline lookup yields CDR1 MNHEY and CDR2 SMNVEV (reference sequence). The CDR3 sequence is CASSSQRRTSNNEQFF. CDR3 nucleotides: TGTGCCAGCAGTTCACAGAGGAGGACTAGTAACAATGAGCAGTTCTTC.

The chain links TRBV10-3 to TRBJ2-7; D call uncertain. In germline, CDR1 is ENHRY, CDR2 SYGVKD. Trimming left V 4 bases short and J 7 bases short, with 8 bases between. The CDR3 consists of 11 residues. This CDR3 is CAISGGREQYF. In DNA form, the CDR3 reads TGTGCCATCAGTGGAGGAAGAGAGCAGTACTTC.

The rearrangement joins TRBV3-1 (or the pseudogene TRBV3-2) to TRBJ1-4; D call uncertain. Trimming removed 5 bases from V and 1 base from J, with 11 bases in between. Germline V gives CDR1 LGHDT, CDR2 YNNKEL (reference sequence). CDR3 length: 15 amino acids. The CDR3 nucleotides are TGTGCCAGCAGCGAATTACAGCAAACTAATGAAAAACTGTTTTTT. Its protein product is CASSELQQTNEKLFF.

This clone was detected a few times. This chain connects TRBV7-6 to TRBJ2-7; D is possibly TRBD2 (5 bases). Germline V gene lookup returns CDR1 SGHVS and CDR2 FNYEAQ. V was shortened by 1 base and J by 0 bases, with 10 bases between the two germline ends. This CDR3 is 15 amino acids long. CDR3 sequence reads: CASSLDTGSSYEQYF. The CDR3 DNA reads as TGTGCCAGCAGCTTAGATACGGGGAGCTCCTACGAGCAGTACTTC. Drawing the rest from reference TRBV7-6 and TRBJ2-7, the complete variable domain is GAGVSQSPRYKVTKRGQDVALRCDPISGHVSLYWYRQALGQGPEFLTYFNYEAQQDKSGLPNDRFSAERPEGSISTLTIQRTEQRDSAMYRCASSLDTGSSYEQYFGPGTRLTVT.

The chain has TRBV20-1 and TRBJ2-7; perhaps TRBD1 as D (5 bases). Germline V gene lookup returns CDR1 DFQATT and CDR2 SNEGSKA (reference sequence). The ends were cut back, 7 bases at V and 3 bases at J, with 10 bases in the middle. This CDR3 region has 11 residues. Here the CDR3 reads CSVGQNYEQYF. The CDR3 DNA follows: TGCAGTGTGGGGCAAAACTACGAGCAGTACTTC.

The chain carries TRBV15 and TRBJ1-2; D is ambiguous. The CDR3 has 13 amino acids. V shed 0 bases and J shed 5 bases, with 7 bases lying between them. Germline V gene data show CDR1 as LNHNV and CDR2 as YYDKDF (reference sequence). The CDR3 is CATSRDPGYGYTF. The CDR3 DNA follows: TGTGCCACCAGCAGAGATCCGGGATATGGCTACACCTTC. Using reference TRBV15 and TRBJ1-2 for the parts outside the CDR3, the full variable domain is DAMVIQNPRYQVTQFGKPVTLSCSQTLNHNVMYWYQQKSSQAPKLLFHYYDKDFNNEADTPDNFQSRRPNTSFCFLDIRSPGLGDTAMYLCATSRDPGYGYTFGSGTRLTVV.

V is TRBV7-2 and J is TRBJ2-4, with D maybe TRBD2 (6 bases). The length of the CDR3 is 12 residues. The germline gives CDR1 SGHTA, CDR2 FQGNSA. Trimming removed 3 bases from V and 8 bases from J, with 8 bases in between. The CDR3 sequence is CASSLTSYIQYF. CDR3 DNA: TGTGCCAGCAGCTTGACTAGTTACATTCAGTACTTC.

This clone showed up just once. The chain carries TRBV19 and TRBJ2-7; TRBD1 matches at 8 bases. V was clipped by 3 bases and J by 5 bases; unmatched bases: 6. CDR3 length: 14 residues. Germline CDR1 LNHDA, CDR2 SQIVND (reference sequence). The CDR3, as DNA: TGTGCCAGTAGTATCCGGCCAGGGGGCCACGAGCAGTACTTC. This sequence encodes CASSIRPGGHEQYF.

The table lists this clone with a count of one. V gene TRBV2 combines with J gene TRBJ2-3; D perhaps matches TRBD2 (6 bases). V lost 6 bases and J lost 4, with 8 bases in between. The CDR3 length is 12 residues. The V gene's germline CDR1 is SNHLY and CDR2 FYNNEI. CDR3 loop: CASRASADTQYF. Written as DNA, the CDR3 is TGTGCCAGCAGGGCTAGCGCAGATACGCAGTATTTT.

This chain connects TRBV27 to TRBJ1-5, with a tentative D call TRBD1 (5 bases). V lost 6 bases and J 0 bases, leaving 15 bases between the germline ends. The germline gives CDR1 MNHEY, CDR2 SMNVEV (reference sequence). The CDR3 runs 16 residues. CDR3 residues: CASRAGLRDSNQPQHF. CDR3 coding DNA: TGTGCCAGCAGAGCAGGGTTGCGGGATAGCAATCAGCCCCAGCATTTT.

The J gene is TRBJ2-1, the V gene TRBV5-1; 9 bases agree with TRBD1. The junction had 9 bases not matched to a gene; V was cut back by 4 bases and J by 4 bases. This CDR3 contains 16 residues. Germline CDR1 and CDR2: SGHRS and YFSETQ. CDR3 in DNA: TGCGCCAGCAGCGAAACCGGGACAGGGATTTACAATGAGCAGTTCTTC. This codes for CASSETGTGIYNEQFF.

The V and J genes are TRBV6-4 and TRBJ2-3; the match to TRBD1 covers 8 bases. The CDR3 runs 15 residues. V lost 5 bases and J lost 5; bases outside the gene matches: 9. Germline V gene lookup returns CDR1 MRHNA and CDR2 SNTAGT. DNA of the CDR3: TGTGCCAGCAGTCCCCAGGGGACAGGAGGAGATACGCAGTATTTT. Its protein is CASSPQGTGGDTQYF.